This entry is about one T cell receptor beta chain. Its antigen is still unknown. This table comes from immunoSEQ multiplex PCR, and its TCRdb copy is limited to in-frame clones, with some not included. The data hold some 1,400,000 clones, with approximately 97% observed a single time. Trimming cost V 3 bases and J 0 bases, with 12 bases left between them. This CDR3 is 16 amino acids long. The V gene's germline CDR1 is MGHRA and CDR2 YSYEKL. This record comes from a study of shared clonotypes between healthy human individuals. Broader study findings: Clonotype sharing levels among donors were expected to vary with sequencing depth.

Input material: naive CD4+ T cells sorted from blood. Indicated subset: CD45RA+ positively selected. This TCR derives from a young man in good health. This chain joins TRBV4-1 and TRBJ2-1; D possibly corresponds to TRBD2 (6 bases). In DNA, the CDR3 is TGCGCCAGCAGCCACAAACCCGGGAGCTCCTACAATGAGCAGTTCTTC. Translated, it gives CASSHKPGSSYNEQFF.